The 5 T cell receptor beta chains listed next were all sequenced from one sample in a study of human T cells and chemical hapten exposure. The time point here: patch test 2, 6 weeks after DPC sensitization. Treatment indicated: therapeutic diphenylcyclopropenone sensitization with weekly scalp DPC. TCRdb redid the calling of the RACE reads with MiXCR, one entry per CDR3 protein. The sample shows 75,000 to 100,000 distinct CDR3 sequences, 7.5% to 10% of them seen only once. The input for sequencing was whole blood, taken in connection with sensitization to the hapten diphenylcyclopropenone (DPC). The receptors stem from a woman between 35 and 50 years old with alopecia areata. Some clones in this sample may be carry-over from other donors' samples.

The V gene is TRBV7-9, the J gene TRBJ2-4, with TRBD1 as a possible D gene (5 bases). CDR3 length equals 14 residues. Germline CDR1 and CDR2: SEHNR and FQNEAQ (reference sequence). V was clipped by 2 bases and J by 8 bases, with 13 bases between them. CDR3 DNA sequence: TGTGCCAGCAGCTTACGAGCAGGGTCGGACATTCAGTACTTC. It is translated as CASSLRAGSDIQYF.

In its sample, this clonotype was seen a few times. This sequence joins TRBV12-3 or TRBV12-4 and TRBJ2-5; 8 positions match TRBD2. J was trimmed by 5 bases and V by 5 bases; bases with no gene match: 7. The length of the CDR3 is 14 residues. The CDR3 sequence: CASSVMRGGETQYF. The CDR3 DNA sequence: TGTGCCAGCAGTGTGATGCGCGGGGGGGAGACCCAGTACTTC.

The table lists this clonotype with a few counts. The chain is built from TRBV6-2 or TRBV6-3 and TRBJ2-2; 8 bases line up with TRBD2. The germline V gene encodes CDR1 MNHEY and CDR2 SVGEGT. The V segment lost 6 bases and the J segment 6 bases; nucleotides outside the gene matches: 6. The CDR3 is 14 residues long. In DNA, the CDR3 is TGTGCCAGCAGCTCAAGCGGGAGATCCGGGGAGCTGTTTTTT. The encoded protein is CASSSSGRSGELFF.

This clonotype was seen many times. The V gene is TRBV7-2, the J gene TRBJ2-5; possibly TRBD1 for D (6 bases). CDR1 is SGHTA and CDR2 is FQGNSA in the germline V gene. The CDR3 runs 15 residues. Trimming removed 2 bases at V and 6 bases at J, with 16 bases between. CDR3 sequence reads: CASSLQYSQGKTQYF. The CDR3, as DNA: TGTGCCAGCAGCTTACAGTATAGCCAGGGGAAGACCCAGTACTTC.

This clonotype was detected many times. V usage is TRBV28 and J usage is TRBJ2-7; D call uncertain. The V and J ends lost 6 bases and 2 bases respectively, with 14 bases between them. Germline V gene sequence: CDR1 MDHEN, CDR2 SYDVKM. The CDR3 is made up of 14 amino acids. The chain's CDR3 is CASSLTRSPYEQYF. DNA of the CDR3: TGTGCCAGCAGCCTTACCAGGAGTCCCTACGAGCAGTACTTC. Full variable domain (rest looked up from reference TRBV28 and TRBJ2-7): DVKVTQSSRYLVKRTGEKVFLECVQDMDHENMFWYRQDPGLGLRLIYFSYDVKMKEKGDIPEGYSVSREKKERFSLILESASTNQTSMYLCASSLTRSPYEQYFGPGTRLTVT.